The clone carrying this TCR beta chain has only a few counts. Its antigen is undetermined. Germline and junction disagree at one end, which may indicate a read error. The data are from a study of metastatic and nonmetastatic thyroid tumors. As for the study in general: Repertoires from malignant and benign thyroid patients were compared across blood and tumor or nodule tissue.

Whole-study findings and limits: Malignant tumors reportedly showed significantly higher TCR beta diversity than benign nodules in both blood and tumor.

Every patient underwent thyroid surgery untreated. Using MiXCR, TCRdb reanalyzed the PCR reads. The data show around 44,000 clones, over 25% seen once. What was sequenced was blood. This sequence originates from a male donor with papillary thyroid cancer or a benign thyroid nodule (not recorded which). Some clones in this sample may be carry-over from other donors' samples.

The CDR3 region is CASSYSTGRPYTQYF. The CDR3 DNA sequence: TGCGCCAGCAGTTACTCGACGGGACGTCCATATACGCAGTATTTT. This chain connects TRBV6-2 or TRBV6-3 to TRBJ2-3, with D perhaps given as TRBD1 or TRBD2 (5 bases each). This CDR3 is built from 15 residues. Germline assignment: CDR1 MNHEY and CDR2 SVGEGT.